This T cell receptor beta chain comes out of a study of blood T cell repertoires in COVID-19. Study-level information: The United States, Italy and Spain provided the acute and convalescent COVID-19 samples.

The data were produced by immunoSEQ multiplex PCR, yet TCRdb's version contains in-frame clones alone and is incomplete. The table shows about 190,000 clones, with about nine tenths occurring only once. This clone was observed a single time. Trimming pared 3 bases from V and 5 bases from J, leaving 14 bases between. There are 15 residues in the CDR3. The V gene's germline CDR1 is MNHEY and CDR2 SMNVEV (reference sequence). The sequencing sample was made of peripheral blood. This TCR was recovered from a man younger than 40 with acute or convalescent COVID-19. The chain carries TRBV27 and TRBJ2-1; D is uncertain. The CDR3, as DNA: TGTGCCAGCAGTTTGAGGTTTTCCCTAAACAATGAGCAGTTCTTC. Its translation: CASSLRFSLNNEQFF.